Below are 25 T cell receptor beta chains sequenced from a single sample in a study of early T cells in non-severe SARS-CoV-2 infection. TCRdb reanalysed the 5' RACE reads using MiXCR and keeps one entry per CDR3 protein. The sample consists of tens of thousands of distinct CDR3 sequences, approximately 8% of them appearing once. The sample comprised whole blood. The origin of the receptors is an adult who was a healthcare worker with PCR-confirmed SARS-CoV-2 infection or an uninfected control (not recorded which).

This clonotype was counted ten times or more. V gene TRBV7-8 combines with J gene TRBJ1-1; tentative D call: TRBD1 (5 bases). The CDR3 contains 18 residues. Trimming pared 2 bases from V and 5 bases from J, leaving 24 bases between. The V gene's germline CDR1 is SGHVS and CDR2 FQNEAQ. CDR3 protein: CASSLWLGPGQVGTEAFF. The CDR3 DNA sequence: TGTGCCAGCAGCTTATGGCTGGGGCCAGGGCAGGTAGGAACTGAAGCTTTCTTT. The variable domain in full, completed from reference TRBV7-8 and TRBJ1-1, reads GAGVSQSPRYKVAKRGQDVALRCDPISGHVSLFWYQQALGQGPEFLTYFQNEAQLDKSGLPSDRFFAERPEGSVSTLKIQRTQQEDSAVYLCASSLWLGPGQVGTEAFFGQGTRLTVV.

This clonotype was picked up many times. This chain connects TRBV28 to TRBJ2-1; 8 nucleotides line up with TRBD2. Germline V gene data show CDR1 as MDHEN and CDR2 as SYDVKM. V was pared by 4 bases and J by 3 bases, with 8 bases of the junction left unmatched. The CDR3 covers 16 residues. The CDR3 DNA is TGTGCCAGCAGTTCGGCCGGGACTAGGGTCTACAATGAGCAGTTCTTC. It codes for CASSSAGTRVYNEQFF.

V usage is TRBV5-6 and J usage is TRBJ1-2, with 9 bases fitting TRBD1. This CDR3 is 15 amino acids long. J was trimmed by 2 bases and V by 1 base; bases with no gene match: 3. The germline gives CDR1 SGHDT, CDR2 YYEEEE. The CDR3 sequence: CASSLPDRGNYGYTF. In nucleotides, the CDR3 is TGTGCCAGCAGCTTGCCGGACAGGGGAAACTATGGCTACACCTTC.

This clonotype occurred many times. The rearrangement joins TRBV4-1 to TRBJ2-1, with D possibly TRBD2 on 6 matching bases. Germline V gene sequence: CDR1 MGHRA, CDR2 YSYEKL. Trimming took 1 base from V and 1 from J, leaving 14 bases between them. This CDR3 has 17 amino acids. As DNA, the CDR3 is TGCGCCAGCAGCCAAGTTGCGGGAACTTCTTCCTACAATGAGCAGTTCTTC. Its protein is CASSQVAGTSSYNEQFF.

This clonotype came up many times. CDR3 sequence: CASSLASVDTQYF. The CDR3 nucleotides read TGTGCCAGCAGTTTAGCGTCGGTAGATACGCAGTATTTT. The chain employs TRBV27 and TRBJ2-3; D is undetermined. The CDR3 totals 13 residues. Trimming shortened V by 2 bases and J by 5 bases, and 8 bases separated the two germline ends. Germline V gene sequence: CDR1 MNHEY, CDR2 SMNVEV (reference sequence).

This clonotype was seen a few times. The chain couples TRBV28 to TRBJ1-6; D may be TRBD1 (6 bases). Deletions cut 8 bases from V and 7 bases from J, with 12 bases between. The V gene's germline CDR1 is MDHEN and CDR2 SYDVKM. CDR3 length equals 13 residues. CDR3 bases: TGTGCCAGCGGTCGACAGGCAAATTCACCCCTCCACTTT. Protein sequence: CASGRQANSPLHF.

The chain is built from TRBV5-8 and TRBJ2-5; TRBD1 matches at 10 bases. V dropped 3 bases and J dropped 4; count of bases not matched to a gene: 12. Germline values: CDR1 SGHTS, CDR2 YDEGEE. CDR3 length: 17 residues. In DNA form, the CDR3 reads TGTGCCAGCAGCTCTCCGGGACAGGGGCCTCTCGCAGAGACCCAGTACTTC. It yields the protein CASSSPGQGPLAETQYF.

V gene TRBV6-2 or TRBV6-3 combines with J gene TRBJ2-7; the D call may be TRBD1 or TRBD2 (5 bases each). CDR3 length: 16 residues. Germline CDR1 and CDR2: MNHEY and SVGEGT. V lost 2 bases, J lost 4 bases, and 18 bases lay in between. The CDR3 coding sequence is TGTGCCAGCAGTTACCCCTCTTGGGGGTCCCCGTACGAGCAGTACTTC. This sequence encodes CASSYPSWGSPYEQYF.

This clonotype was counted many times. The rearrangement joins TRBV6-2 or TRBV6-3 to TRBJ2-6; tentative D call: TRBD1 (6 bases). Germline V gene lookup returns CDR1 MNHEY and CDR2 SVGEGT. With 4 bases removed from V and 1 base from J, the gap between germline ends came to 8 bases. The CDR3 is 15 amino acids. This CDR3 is CASSSRGSGANVLTF. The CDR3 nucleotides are TGTGCCAGCAGTTCTAGGGGGTCTGGGGCCAACGTCCTGACTTTC.

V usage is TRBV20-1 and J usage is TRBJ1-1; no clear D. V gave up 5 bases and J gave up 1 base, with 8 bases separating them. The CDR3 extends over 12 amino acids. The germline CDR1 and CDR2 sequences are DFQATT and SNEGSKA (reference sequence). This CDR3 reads CSASFQNTEAFF. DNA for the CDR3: TGCAGTGCTTCGTTCCAGAACACTGAAGCTTTCTTT.

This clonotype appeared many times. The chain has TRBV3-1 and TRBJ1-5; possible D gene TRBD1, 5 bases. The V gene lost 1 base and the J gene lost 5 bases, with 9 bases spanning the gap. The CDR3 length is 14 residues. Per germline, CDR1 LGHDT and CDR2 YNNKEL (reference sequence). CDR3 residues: CASSQGTLDQPQHF. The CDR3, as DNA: TGTGCCAGCAGCCAAGGGACACTCGATCAGCCCCAGCATTTT.

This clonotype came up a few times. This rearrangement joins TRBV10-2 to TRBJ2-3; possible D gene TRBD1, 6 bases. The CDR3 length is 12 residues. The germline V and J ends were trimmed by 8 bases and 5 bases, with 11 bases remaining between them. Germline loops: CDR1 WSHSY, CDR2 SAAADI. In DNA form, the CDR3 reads TGCGCCAGCGGATCAGGGGTAGATACGCAGTATTTT. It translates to CASGSGVDTQYF.

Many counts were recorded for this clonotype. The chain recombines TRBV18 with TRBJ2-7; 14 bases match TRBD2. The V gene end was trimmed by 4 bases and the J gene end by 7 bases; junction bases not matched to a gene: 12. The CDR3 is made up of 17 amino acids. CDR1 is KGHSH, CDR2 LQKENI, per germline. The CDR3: CASSRNPGTSGSGEQYF. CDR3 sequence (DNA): TGTGCCAGCTCACGAAATCCCGGGACTAGCGGGAGTGGGGAGCAGTACTTC.

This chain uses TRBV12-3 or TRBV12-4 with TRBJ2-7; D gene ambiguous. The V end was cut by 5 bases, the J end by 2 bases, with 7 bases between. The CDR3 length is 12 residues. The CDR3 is CASSGDPYEQYF. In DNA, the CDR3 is TGTGCCAGCAGTGGGGATCCCTACGAGCAGTACTTC.

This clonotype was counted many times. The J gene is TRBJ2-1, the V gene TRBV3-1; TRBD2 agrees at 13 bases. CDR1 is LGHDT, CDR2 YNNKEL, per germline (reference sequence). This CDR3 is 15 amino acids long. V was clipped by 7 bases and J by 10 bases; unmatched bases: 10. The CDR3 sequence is CASTFGTSGTAEQFF. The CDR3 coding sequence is TGTGCCAGCACTTTCGGGACTAGCGGGACGGCAGAGCAGTTCTTC.

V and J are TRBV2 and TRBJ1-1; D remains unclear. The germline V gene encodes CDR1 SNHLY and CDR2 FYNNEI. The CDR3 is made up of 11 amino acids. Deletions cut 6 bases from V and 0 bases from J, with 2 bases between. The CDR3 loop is CASRVNTEAFF. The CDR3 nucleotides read TGTGCCAGCAGGGTGAACACTGAAGCTTTCTTT.

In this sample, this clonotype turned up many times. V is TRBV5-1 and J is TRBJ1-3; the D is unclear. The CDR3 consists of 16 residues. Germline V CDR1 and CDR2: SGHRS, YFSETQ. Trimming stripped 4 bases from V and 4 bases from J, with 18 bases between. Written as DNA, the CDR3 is TGCGCCAGCAGCAGATTGGACCAGACGATGGGAAACACCATATATTTT. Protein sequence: CASSRLDQTMGNTIYF.

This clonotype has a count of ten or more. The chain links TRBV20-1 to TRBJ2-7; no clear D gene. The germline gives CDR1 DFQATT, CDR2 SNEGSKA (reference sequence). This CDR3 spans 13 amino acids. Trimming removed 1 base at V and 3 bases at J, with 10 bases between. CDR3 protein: CSARGTAFYEQYF. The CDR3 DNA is TGCAGTGCTAGAGGTACAGCTTTCTACGAGCAGTACTTC.

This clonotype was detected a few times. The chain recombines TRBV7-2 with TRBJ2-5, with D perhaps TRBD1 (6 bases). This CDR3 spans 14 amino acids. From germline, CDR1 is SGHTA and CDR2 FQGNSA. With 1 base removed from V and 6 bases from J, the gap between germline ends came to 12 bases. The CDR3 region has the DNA TGTGCCAGCAGCTTAGACCACAGGGCCAAGACCCAGTACTTC. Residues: CASSLDHRAKTQYF.

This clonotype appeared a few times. CDR3 sequence: CASSIGTSGLSYEQYF. The DNA of the CDR3 is TGCGCCAGCAGCATCGGGACTAGCGGGCTCTCCTACGAGCAGTACTTC. This chain joins TRBV5-1 and TRBJ2-7, with 12 bases that match TRBD2. The germline V gene has CDR1 SGHRS and CDR2 YFSETQ. The trim removed 4 bases at V and 0 bases at J, leaving 5 bases unmatched. The CDR3 spans 16 residues.

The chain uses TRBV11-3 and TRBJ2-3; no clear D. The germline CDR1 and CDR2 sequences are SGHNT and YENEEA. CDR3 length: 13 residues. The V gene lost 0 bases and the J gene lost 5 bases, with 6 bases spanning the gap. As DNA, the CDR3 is TGTGCCAGCAGCTTAGAGCCCGAAGATACGCAGTATTTT. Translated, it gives CASSLEPEDTQYF.

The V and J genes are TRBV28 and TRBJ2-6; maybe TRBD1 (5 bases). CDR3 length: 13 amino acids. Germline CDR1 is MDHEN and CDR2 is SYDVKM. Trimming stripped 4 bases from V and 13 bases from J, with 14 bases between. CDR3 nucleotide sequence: TGTGCCAGCAGTTCTGGGGCCGGGCGGGTCCTGACTTTC. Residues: CASSSGAGRVLTF.

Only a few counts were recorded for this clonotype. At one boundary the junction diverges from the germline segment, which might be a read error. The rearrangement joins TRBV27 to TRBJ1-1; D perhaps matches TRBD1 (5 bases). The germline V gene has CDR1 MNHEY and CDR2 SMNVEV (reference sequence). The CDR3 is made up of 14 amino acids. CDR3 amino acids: CPSSLRQGNTEAFF. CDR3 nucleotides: TGTCCCAGCAGTTTGCGGCAGGGGAACACTGAAGCTTTCTTT.

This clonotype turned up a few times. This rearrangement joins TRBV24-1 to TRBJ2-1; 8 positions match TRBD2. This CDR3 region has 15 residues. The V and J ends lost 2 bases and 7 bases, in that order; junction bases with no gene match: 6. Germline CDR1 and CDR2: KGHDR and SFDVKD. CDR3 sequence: CATSDSRASGNEQFF. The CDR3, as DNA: TGTGCCACCAGTGATTCCCGGGCTAGCGGGAATGAGCAGTTCTTC.

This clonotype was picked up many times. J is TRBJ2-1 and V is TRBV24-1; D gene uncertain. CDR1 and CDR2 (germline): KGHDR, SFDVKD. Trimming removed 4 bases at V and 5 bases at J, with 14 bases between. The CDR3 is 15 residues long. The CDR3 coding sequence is TGTGCCACCAGTGACTACGCCTCTGGGCACAATGAGCAGTTCTTC. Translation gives CATSDYASGHNEQFF.